The T cell receptor beta chain described here comes from a study of control samples from healthy donors and cancer patients. The data were produced by immunoSEQ multiplex PCR, yet TCRdb's version contains in-frame clones alone and is incomplete. Among around 200,000 clones listed, 90% to 95% were seen once. Looked up from germline, CDR1 is SGHVS and CDR2 is FQNEAQ. The CDR3 covers 13 residues. With 1 base removed from V and 0 bases from J, the gap between germline ends came to 3 bases. This clonotype was sampled from a woman aged 30 to 39 in good health. The chain is built from TRBV7-8 and TRBJ1-2; D gene ambiguous. Sequencing input: blood. The CDR3 DNA is TGTGCCAGCAGCTTAGGCACTAACTATGGCTACACCTTC. Protein sequence: CASSLGTNYGYTF.